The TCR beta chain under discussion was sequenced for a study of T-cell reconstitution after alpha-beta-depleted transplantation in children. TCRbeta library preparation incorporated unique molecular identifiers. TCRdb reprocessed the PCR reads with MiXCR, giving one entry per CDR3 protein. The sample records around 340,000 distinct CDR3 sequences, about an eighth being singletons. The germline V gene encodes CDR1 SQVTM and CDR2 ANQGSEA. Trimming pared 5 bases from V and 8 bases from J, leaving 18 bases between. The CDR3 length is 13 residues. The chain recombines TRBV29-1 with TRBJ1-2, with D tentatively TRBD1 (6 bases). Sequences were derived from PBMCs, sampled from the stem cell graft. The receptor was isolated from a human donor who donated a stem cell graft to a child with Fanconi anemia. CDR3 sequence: CSVPPSDSWGYTF. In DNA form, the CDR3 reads TGCAGCGTTCCTCCTTCGGACAGCTGGGGCTACACCTTC.